This T cell receptor beta chain was found in a study of blood T cell repertoires in COVID-19. Study at large: COVID-19 samples from acute and convalescent phases originated in the United States, Italy and Spain. The cDNA or gDNA used as material had been derived from T cells, B-cell-depleted T cells, or PBMCs.

Trimming pared 4 bases from V and 3 bases from J, leaving 16 bases between. Germline CDR1 SGHKS, CDR2 YYEKEE (reference sequence). The CDR3 loop spans 15 amino acids. In the original analysis: Reference gene primer amplification in the assay estimated nucleated cell counts. Sequencing used immunoSEQ multiplex PCR; TCRdb keeps in-frame clones, though not all of them. V and J calls and clone size come straight from that table; D and trimming were deduced from the DNA. The profile shows roughly 40,000 clones, just under 85% of them singletons. The V and J genes are TRBV5-5 and TRBJ2-5, with no clear D. This TCR was recovered from a human donor with acute or convalescent COVID-19. The donor label of this sample is uncertain. Input material: peripheral blood. CDR3 DNA: TGTGCCAGCAGCCCCGCGCCTTACAGTAAAGAGACCCAGTACTTC. Its translation: CASSPAPYSKETQYF.